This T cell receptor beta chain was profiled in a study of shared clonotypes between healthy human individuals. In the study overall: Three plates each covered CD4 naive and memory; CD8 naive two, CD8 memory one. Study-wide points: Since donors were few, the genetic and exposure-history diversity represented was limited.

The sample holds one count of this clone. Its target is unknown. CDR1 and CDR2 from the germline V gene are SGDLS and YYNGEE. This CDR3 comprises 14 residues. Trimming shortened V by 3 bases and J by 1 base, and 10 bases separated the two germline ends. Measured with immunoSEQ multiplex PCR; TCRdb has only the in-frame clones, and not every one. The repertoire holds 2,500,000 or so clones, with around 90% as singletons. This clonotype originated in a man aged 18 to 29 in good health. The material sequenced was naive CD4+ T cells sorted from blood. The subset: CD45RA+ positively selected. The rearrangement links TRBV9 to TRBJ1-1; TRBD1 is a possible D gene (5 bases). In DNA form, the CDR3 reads TGTGCCAGCAGCGCCCGACAGCAGAACACTGAAGCTTTCTTT. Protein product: CASSARQQNTEAFF.